A single sample is the source of the 21 T cell receptor beta chains below, sequenced in a study of cytomegalovirus exposure and HLA in healthy donors. Vbeta (60) and Jbeta (13) primers were used in the PCR. Profiled with immunoSEQ multiplex PCR; TCRdb holds only in-frame clones, not every one. The data show about 180,000 clones, 77% seen once. Sequences were obtained from PBMCs. The receptor source for this set is a woman in her sixties or seventies in good health and CMV-seropositive.

Remarks on this clone: Other nucleotide sequences from this sample produce the same CDR3. This chain connects TRBV2 to TRBJ2-3; D gene ambiguous. V shed 9 bases and J shed 2 bases, with 6 bases lying between them. The CDR3 length is 11 residues. Germline V gene lookup returns CDR1 SNHLY and CDR2 FYNNEI. The CDR3 is CASSYTDTQYF. CDR3 DNA: TGTGCCAGTTCTTACACAGATACGCAGTATTTT. The whole variable domain, remainder taken from reference TRBV2 and TRBJ2-3, is EPEVTQTPSHQVTQMGQEVILRCVPISNHLYFYWYRQILGQKVEFLVSFYNNEISEKSEIFDDQFSVERPDGSNFTLKIRSTKLEDSAMYFCASSYTDTQYFGPGTRLTVL.

V and J are TRBV11-2 and TRBJ1-4; a possible D gene is TRBD1 (5 bases). CDR3 length: 14 amino acids. Looked up from germline, CDR1 is SGHAT and CDR2 is FQNNGV. V lost 6 bases and J 4 bases, leaving 12 bases between the germline ends. The CDR3: CASRRDGGNEKLFF. The CDR3 DNA sequence: TGTGCCAGCAGGCGGGACGGGGGTAATGAAAAACTGTTTTTT. Together with reference TRBV11-2 and TRBJ1-4, the CDR3 gives the full variable domain: EAGVAQSPRYKIIEKRQSVAFWCNPISGHATLYWYQQILGQGPKLLIQFQNNGVVDDSQLPKDRFSAERLKGVDSTLKIQPAKLEDSAVYLCASRRDGGNEKLFFGSGTQLSVL.

The rearrangement joins TRBV30 to TRBJ2-3, with D possibly matching TRBD2 (6 bases). V was trimmed by 3 bases and J by 1 base, leaving 20 bases between them. The CDR3 runs to 17 residues. Germline values: CDR1 GTSNPN, CDR2 SVGIG (reference sequence). The CDR3 region is CAWSRPGGVIGTDTQYF. The CDR3 nucleotides are TGTGCCTGGAGCCGGCCCGGCGGGGTTATAGGCACAGATACGCAGTATTTT.

The rearrangement uses TRBV30 and TRBJ1-1, with D maybe TRBD1 (5 bases). With 2 bases removed from V and 3 bases from J, the gap between germline ends came to 10 bases. This CDR3 has 13 residues. Germline CDR1 reads GTSNPN; CDR2 reads SVGIG (reference sequence). The CDR3 coding sequence is TGTGCCTGGAGTCACCAAGGGGACACTGAAGCTTTCTTT. This codes for CAWSHQGDTEAFF.

This chain joins TRBV11-2 and TRBJ2-7, with D possibly being TRBD1 (5 bases). CDR3 length: 15 amino acids. CDR1 is SGHAT and CDR2 is FQNNGV in the germline V gene. V was shortened by 5 bases and J by 0 bases, with 14 bases between the two germline ends. Here the CDR3 DNA reads TGTGCCAGCAGCCCACTAAGGGGAAGCTCCTACGAGCAGTACTTC. This codes for CASSPLRGSSYEQYF.

The rearrangement links TRBV2 to TRBJ2-1; TRBD2 might be the D (6 bases). CDR3 length: 13 residues. Trimming took off 7 bases at V and 3 bases at J, with 10 bases between the two ends. In germline, CDR1 is SNHLY, CDR2 FYNNEI. CDR3 region: CASTLDYYNEQFF. The CDR3 DNA follows: TGTGCCAGCACGCTGGACTACTACAATGAGCAGTTCTTC.

The chain joins TRBV4-2 to TRBJ2-7; TRBD2 is a possible D gene (6 bases). The ends were cut back, 1 base at V and 2 bases at J, with 21 bases in the middle. Germline CDR1 and CDR2: LGHNA and YNFKEQ. The CDR3 contains 18 residues. The CDR3 protein is CASSQGGVKGTLTYEQYF. The CDR3 DNA reads TGTGCCAGCAGCCAAGGGGGGGTGAAGGGGACGCTGACCTACGAGCAGTACTTC.

The chain couples TRBV7-9 to TRBJ2-1; D is undetermined. Germline-derived CDR1 and CDR2 are SEHNR and FQNEAQ (reference sequence). The CDR3 has 14 amino acids. Trimming stripped 8 bases from V and 7 bases from J, with 18 bases between. The CDR3 nucleotides read TGTGCCAGCCGACCTACGTCAGGTTCGAATGAGCAGTTCTTC. Translation gives CASRPTSGSNEQFF. The whole variable domain, filled in from reference TRBV7-9 and TRBJ2-1, reads DTGVSQNPRHKITKRGQNVTFRCDPISEHNRLYWYRQTLGQGPEFLTYFQNEAQLEKSRLLSDRFSAERPKGSFSTLEIQRTEQGDSAMYLCASRPTSGSNEQFFGPGTRLTVL.

The chain uses TRBV28 and TRBJ1-6; D gene unclear. Germline V lookup: CDR1 MDHEN, CDR2 SYDVKM. The CDR3 totals 12 residues. V was cut by 7 bases and J by 9 bases, with 10 bases left in between. DNA for the CDR3: TGTGCCAGCACTACTAAGATTTCACCCCTCCACTTT. Its translation: CASTTKISPLHF.

V and J are TRBV29-1 and TRBJ2-6; D perhaps matches TRBD2 (5 bases). The CDR3 has 14 residues. Trimming stripped 7 bases from V and 0 bases from J, with 10 bases between. Germline V gene data show CDR1 as SQVTM and CDR2 as ANQGSEA. This CDR3 reads CSALEDSGANVLTF. The CDR3 DNA sequence: TGCAGCGCCCTGGAGGACTCTGGGGCCAACGTCCTGACTTTC.

The chain is built from TRBV5-1 and TRBJ2-5, with TRBD1 identical over 7 bases. V shed 5 bases and J 5 bases; nucleotides not matched to a gene: 12. The CDR3 is made up of 15 amino acids. Germline values: CDR1 SGHRS, CDR2 YFSETQ. CDR3 region: CASRPVRTGAETQYF. In nucleotides, the CDR3 is TGCGCCAGCAGACCTGTGCGGACAGGAGCGGAGACCCAGTACTTC.

The CDR3 here is CSSLVGDTQYF. The CDR3 bases are TGCAGCTCCCTTGTCGGAGATACGCAGTATTTT. The rearrangement uses TRBV29-1 and TRBJ2-3; D not resolved. The CDR3 loop spans 11 amino acids. CDR1 SQVTM and CDR2 ANQGSEA come from the germline V gene. V lost 8 bases, J lost 5 bases, and 11 bases lay in between.

The V gene is TRBV7-2, the J gene TRBJ1-5, with 8 bases identical to TRBD1. This CDR3 contains 15 residues. With V trimmed by 1 base and J by 4 bases, 3 bases remained unmatched. Germline lookup yields CDR1 SGHTA and CDR2 FQGNSA. CDR3 sequence reads: CASSLVDRGNQPQHF. The DNA of the CDR3 is TGTGCCAGCAGCTTAGTAGACAGGGGTAATCAGCCCCAGCATTTT.

The count of this clone is one. The V call is TRBV28, the J call TRBJ2-1; tentative D call: TRBD1 (6 bases). The V end was cut by 8 bases, the J end by 8 bases, with 13 bases between. The length of the CDR3 is 12 residues. Germline V gene sequence: CDR1 MDHEN, CDR2 SYDVKM. The CDR3 nucleotides are TGTGCCAGCCGCCAGGGGAGCTATGAGCAGTTCTTC. Amino acids: CASRQGSYEQFF.

The V and J genes are TRBV7-3 and TRBJ2-2; 10 nucleotides agree with TRBD2. CDR3 length: 17 residues. The V and J ends lost 4 bases and 6 bases, in that order; junction bases with no gene match: 11. From germline, CDR1 is SGHTA and CDR2 FQGTGA. Here the CDR3 reads CASSSAGAGGIAGELFF. The CDR3 region has the DNA TGTGCCAGCAGCTCCGCAGGAGCGGGGGGGATAGCCGGGGAGCTGTTTTTT.

V is TRBV30 and J is TRBJ1-4; 7 bases match TRBD1. The CDR3 covers 13 residues. The ends lost 2 bases at V and 8 bases at J; junction bases unmatched: 5. From germline, CDR1 is GTSNPN and CDR2 SVGIG (reference sequence). CDR3 in DNA: TGTGCCTGGAGTAGGCTCAGGGGGGAAAAACTGTTTTTT. This codes for CAWSRLRGEKLFF.

This clone was observed a single time. The chain combines TRBV5-1 with TRBJ2-3; D possibly corresponds to TRBD2 (6 bases). This CDR3 comprises 15 residues. The germline gives CDR1 SGHRS, CDR2 YFSETQ. Trimming took 3 bases from V and 3 from J, leaving 14 bases between them. The CDR3 DNA is TGCGCCAGCAGCTCGGGACTCCCGGGAACAGATACGCAGTATTTT. Its protein is CASSSGLPGTDTQYF.

V usage is TRBV29-1 and J usage is TRBJ1-5; no clear D. This CDR3 comprises 13 residues. V lost 2 bases and J 2 bases, leaving 7 bases between the germline ends. In germline, CDR1 is SQVTM, CDR2 ANQGSEA. The CDR3 DNA sequence: TGCAGCGTTGAATCGGGAGGCAATCAGCCCCAGCATTTT. As protein: CSVESGGNQPQHF.

As DNA, the CDR3 is TGTGCCAGCAGCGCTACACCAGGGACTAACTATGGCTACACCTTC. Its protein product is CASSATPGTNYGYTF. The chain links TRBV11-2 to TRBJ1-2; a possible D gene is TRBD1 (5 bases). There are 15 residues in the CDR3. Germline V gene sequence: CDR1 SGHAT, CDR2 FQNNGV. Trimming left V 5 bases short and J 0 bases short, with 13 bases between.

Notes on this clone: Other DNA sequences in the same sample also yield this CDR3. The genes are TRBV5-1 and TRBJ2-5; D may be TRBD1 (6 bases). This CDR3 contains 13 residues. V lost 5 bases to trimming and J lost 4 bases, with 12 bases between them. Per the germline V gene, CDR1 is SGHRS and CDR2 is YFSETQ. The DNA for the CDR3 is TGCGCCAGCAGGATACAGGGAGTAGAGACCCAGTACTTC. Its protein is CASRIQGVETQYF.

The chain has TRBV28 and TRBJ1-2; D possibly corresponds to TRBD1 (5 bases). Germline CDR1 is MDHEN and CDR2 is SYDVKM. The CDR3 loop spans 18 amino acids. V gave up 3 bases and J gave up 2 bases, with 22 bases separating them. Here the CDR3 DNA reads TGTGCCAGCAGTTTTTTAAGTCTATGGGGCGAAACAAACTATGGCTACACCTTC. Amino acids: CASSFLSLWGETNYGYTF.